This T cell receptor (beta chain) was observed in a study of T-cell memory formation after mild COVID-19. Study-level findings and limits: Later expanders leaned toward CD4+, whereas clones contracting from day 15 to 85 were balanced CD4/CD8.

With constant-segment primers, 5'RACE yielded cDNA libraries of TCR alpha and TCR beta that carried sample barcodes and UMIs. Via MiXCR, TCRdb re-called the 5' RACE reads, giving one row per CDR3 protein. Of around 250,000 distinct CDR3 sequences listed, around 15% are singletons. On this clonotype: Its antigen is not identified.

With 5 bases removed from V and 6 bases from J, the gap between germline ends came to 17 bases. CDR1 SGHRS and CDR2 YFSETQ come from the germline V gene. This CDR3 has 14 residues. The clonotype originates from a man aged 18 to 30 who had mild COVID-19 (a few samples of this study predate the infection). Cell type and time point are not known. The specimen sequenced was PBMCs or a T cell subset sorted from them (not recorded which). The V and J genes are TRBV5-1 and TRBJ1-1; D remains ambiguous. CDR3 nucleotide sequence: TGCGCCAGCAGTATGGGAGGTGAGTCAGCTGAAGCTTTCTTT. Translated: CASSMGGESAEAFF.